This TCR beta chain was recovered during a study of T cell responses to AZD1222 COVID-19 vaccine. Study overall: The analysis combined second doses at about 4 or about 12 weeks. Study outcomes and limitations: Spike-wide vaccine-associated CD4 TCRs dominated at 160-218 and 743-854. Recipients of AZD1222 seropositive at baseline numbered only 5 to 7. A reported finding is that nearly half of spike-specific TCRs target unmutated variant regions.

Only in-frame clones appear in the TCRdb table, and some are missing; sequencing was by immunoSEQ multiplex PCR. Among roughly 100,000 clones, 80% to 90% were seen once, and the ten largest hold about 8.7%. Regarding this clone: Its antigen is not known.

The receptor was derived from an adult in good health. This sample comprised peripheral blood, obtained on day 0 of AZD1222 vaccination.

CDR3 sequence reads: CASNGEGNQPQHF. The DNA of the CDR3 is TGTGCCAGCAACGGGGAGGGCAATCAGCCCCAGCATTTT. The chain recombines TRBV2 with TRBJ1-5; D not resolved. There are 13 residues in the CDR3. In germline, CDR1 is SNHLY, CDR2 FYNNEI. V was clipped by 7 bases and J by 2 bases, with 9 bases between them.